Below are 28 T cell receptor beta chains sequenced from a single sample in a study of spatial heterogeneity in lung cancer. Sample time point: sample taken at primary tumor resection. Sequencing of whole RNA from tumor, nontumor lung or frozen PBMC involved no sorting. TCRdb re-derived calls from the 5' RACE reads in MiXCR, one entry per CDR3 protein. The sample contains about 26,000 distinct CDR3 sequences, more than 10% of which appear only once. The input for sequencing was PBMCs, taken at surgery. These receptors came from a female donor with early-stage non-small cell lung cancer.

This clonotype was observed at least ten times. V and J are TRBV7-7 and TRBJ2-3; TRBD1 or TRBD2 may be the D gene (5 bases each). The V and J ends lost 5 bases and 0 bases respectively, with 12 bases between them. The CDR3 consists of 15 residues. Per the germline V gene, CDR1 is SSHAT and CDR2 is FNYEAQ (reference sequence). CDR3 in amino acids: CASSRGEASTDTQYF. In DNA form, the CDR3 reads TGTGCCAGCAGCAGGGGAGAAGCTAGCACAGATACGCAGTATTTT.

This clonotype was picked up many times. The chain joins TRBV27 to TRBJ1-4; 10 nucleotides line up with TRBD1. CDR3 length: 14 amino acids. Germline V gene sequence: CDR1 MNHEY, CDR2 SMNVEV (reference sequence). V lost 8 bases, J lost 5 bases, and 5 bases stayed unmatched. The CDR3 DNA follows: TGTGCCAGCGGAGAGGACAGGGGGAATGAAAAACTGTTTTTT. It yields the protein CASGEDRGNEKLFF.

This clonotype came up many times. The chain joins TRBV3-1 to TRBJ2-7; D perhaps matches TRBD2 (5 bases). V lost 5 bases and J lost 7, with 27 bases in between. The CDR3 contains 17 residues. Germline CDR1 LGHDT, CDR2 YNNKEL (reference sequence). This CDR3 reads CASSSGIQLTDLGEQYV. The CDR3 DNA follows: TGTGCCAGCAGCTCCGGGATCCAACTAACTGACCTGGGTGAGCAGTACGTC.

This clonotype showed up many times. The gene calls are TRBV7-9 and TRBJ1-1, with no clear D. V lost 3 bases and J 3 bases, leaving 8 bases between the germline ends. The CDR3 has 13 residues. Germline assignment: CDR1 SEHNR and CDR2 FQNEAQ (reference sequence). The CDR3 coding sequence is TGTGCCAGCAGCTTTGGCCAGTACACTGAAGCTTTCTTT. This gives the protein CASSFGQYTEAFF.

This clonotype was seen repeatedly, ten times or more. This rearrangement joins TRBV7-3 to TRBJ2-5; possibly TRBD1 for D (7 bases). Germline V gene sequence: CDR1 SGHTA, CDR2 FQGTGA. This CDR3 comprises 13 residues. Trimming pared 3 bases from V and 4 bases from J, leaving 9 bases between. The CDR3 region has the DNA TGTGCCAGCAGCTTTCAGGGGGGAGAGACCCAGTACTTC. Encoded protein: CASSFQGGETQYF.

This clonotype has at least ten counts. This chain joins TRBV7-9 and TRBJ1-2; TRBD1 matches at 7 bases. V was clipped by 5 bases and J by 6 bases; unmatched bases: 6. The CDR3 contains 13 residues. In germline, CDR1 is SEHNR, CDR2 FQNEAQ (reference sequence). CDR3 loop: CASSAGQRDGYTF. CDR3 DNA sequence: TGTGCCAGCAGCGCGGGACAGCGCGATGGCTACACCTTC.

The gene calls are TRBV11-1 and TRBJ2-3; 9 nucleotides align to TRBD1. The CDR3 consists of 14 residues. V trimming: 5 bases; J trimming: 5 bases; junction bases outside the gene matches: 5. Germline V gene data show CDR1 as SGHAT and CDR2 as FQDESV (reference sequence). The DNA of the CDR3 is TGTGCCAGCAGCCCCCCGACAGGGGGAGATACGCAGTATTTT. It yields the protein CASSPPTGGDTQYF.

This clonotype appeared many times. The rearrangement joins TRBV6-6 to TRBJ2-3; D might be TRBD2 (6 bases). The V gene's germline CDR1 is MNHNY and CDR2 SVGAGI (reference sequence). The CDR3 has 13 amino acids. Trimming pared 6 bases from V and 4 bases from J, leaving 11 bases between. The CDR3 DNA reads TGTGCCAGCAGCCGACTAGGGGCAGATACGCAGTATTTT. This encodes CASSRLGADTQYF.

This chain links TRBV11-2 with TRBJ2-1; D may match TRBD1 or TRBD2 (5 bases each). This CDR3 comprises 15 residues. CDR1 is SGHAT and CDR2 is FQNNGV in the germline V gene. Trimming cost V 0 bases and J 5 bases, with 11 bases left between them. The DNA of the CDR3 is TGTGCCAGCAGCTTAGATGGGACCCCCCACAATGAGCAGTTCTTC. Protein sequence: CASSLDGTPHNEQFF.

This clonotype was seen at least ten times. The chain couples TRBV5-4 to TRBJ2-3, with a weak D call TRBD2 (6 bases). V lost 7 bases, J lost 3 bases, and 12 bases lay in between. The CDR3 has 13 amino acids. Germline V gives CDR1 SGHNT, CDR2 YYREEE (reference sequence). CDR3 DNA: TGTGCCAGCGGGAGGAGCGAGACAGATACGCAGTATTTT. Its protein product is CASGRSETDTQYF.

The V gene is TRBV4-3, the J gene TRBJ2-1, with TRBD2 matching over 8 bases. The CDR3 consists of 16 residues. CDR1 LGHNA and CDR2 YSLEER come from the germline V gene. V was clipped by 0 bases and J by 2 bases; unmatched bases: 3. The CDR3 coding sequence is TGCGCCAGCAGCCAAGAAGGCGGGAGGACCTACAATGAGCAGTTCTTC. Protein sequence: CASSQEGGRTYNEQFF.

This clonotype was counted ten times or more. The V gene is TRBV19, the J gene TRBJ1-2; D may be TRBD1 (5 bases). Germline assignment: CDR1 LNHDA and CDR2 SQIVND (reference sequence). CDR3 length: 15 amino acids. Trimming took off 4 bases at V and 3 bases at J, with 15 bases between the two ends. The CDR3 DNA reads as TGTGCCAGTAGTAATCAGGGTCGTCTGGACTATGGCTACACCTTC. Its protein product is CASSNQGRLDYGYTF. Full variable domain (remainder filled in from reference TRBV19 and TRBJ1-2): DGGITQSPKYLFRKEGQNVTLSCEQNLNHDAMYWYRQDPGQGLRLIYYSQIVNDFQKGDIAEGYSVSREKKESFPLTVTSAQKNPTAFYLCASSNQGRLDYGYTFGSGTRLTVV.

This clonotype was recorded many times. J is TRBJ1-2 and V is TRBV12-3 or TRBV12-4; D remains ambiguous. V dropped 5 bases and J dropped 2 bases, with 15 bases sitting between them. The CDR3 extends over 15 amino acids. The CDR3 reads CASSTPDRRNYGYTF. CDR3 coding DNA: TGTGCCAGCAGTACCCCGGACCGTAGGAACTATGGCTACACCTTC.

Ten or more counts support this clonotype. The rearrangement joins TRBV5-4 to TRBJ2-5; perhaps D is TRBD1 or TRBD2 (5 bases each). Trimming cost V 3 bases and J 0 bases, with 12 bases left between them. The CDR3 runs 15 residues. CDR1 is SGHNT, CDR2 YYREEE, per germline (reference sequence). The CDR3 here is CASSSGADYQETQYF. In DNA form, the CDR3 reads TGTGCCAGCAGCTCCGGGGCAGACTACCAAGAGACCCAGTACTTC.

This clonotype was detected many times. The chain employs TRBV7-9 and TRBJ1-1; no clear D gene. From germline, CDR1 is SEHNR and CDR2 FQNEAQ (reference sequence). Trimming took 7 bases from V and 10 from J, leaving 13 bases between them. CDR3 length: 11 residues. The CDR3 sequence: CASTLTARAFF. CDR3 nucleotide sequence: TGTGCCAGCACCTTGACCGCCCGAGCTTTCTTT.

This clonotype has ten or more counts. The chain uses TRBV12-3 or TRBV12-4 and TRBJ2-3; 7 bases agree with TRBD1. CDR3 length: 14 amino acids. The V and J ends lost 6 bases and 0 bases, in that order; junction bases with no gene match: 3. The CDR3 here is CASSGQASTDTQYF. CDR3 coding DNA: TGTGCCAGCAGCGGACAGGCTAGCACAGATACGCAGTATTTT.

This clonotype was counted at least ten times. The genes are TRBV10-2 and TRBJ2-2; D is perhaps TRBD1 (5 bases). Deletions cut 5 bases from V and 4 bases from J, with 8 bases between. The CDR3 covers 13 residues. The germline V gene has CDR1 WSHSY and CDR2 SAAADI. CDR3 residues: CASSRDSTGELFF. CDR3 in DNA: TGCGCCAGCAGTCGCGACAGCACCGGGGAGCTGTTTTTT.

This clonotype has ten or more counts. The chain recombines TRBV21-1 with TRBJ1-5. TRBV21-1 corresponds to a pseudogene. This CDR3 is built from 11 residues. This CDR3 is CASSKRQSQHF. The CDR3 region has the DNA TGTGCCAGCAGCAAACGTCAGTCCCAGCATTTT.

The gene calls are TRBV14 and TRBJ2-5, with a possible D match to TRBD2 (6 bases). V lost 1 base and J lost 5, with 23 bases in between. The CDR3 has 18 residues. Germline V CDR1 and CDR2: SGHDN, FVKESK. CDR3 DNA: TGTGCCAGCAGCCAAGGAAGCATTGCGGGACCGTTCGGGGAGACCCAGTACTTC. Protein product: CASSQGSIAGPFGETQYF.

This clonotype was counted at least ten times. The chain combines TRBV7-6 with TRBJ2-7; 10 positions agree with TRBD2. V lost 1 base and J lost 0; bases outside the gene matches: 3. The CDR3 has 16 amino acids. Germline assignment: CDR1 SGHVS and CDR2 FNYEAQ. CDR3 region: CASSLGPSGSSYEQYF. In nucleotides, the CDR3 is TGTGCCAGCAGCTTAGGCCCTAGCGGGAGCTCCTACGAGCAGTACTTC.

This clonotype was observed at least ten times. The V gene is TRBV18, the J gene TRBJ2-4, with 7 nucleotides matching TRBD1. The CDR3 is made up of 15 amino acids. V lost 1 base, J lost 8 bases, and 8 bases stayed unmatched. Germline CDR1 KGHSH, CDR2 LQKENI. In nucleotides, the CDR3 is TGTGCCAGCTCACCACGGGACAGCTCTACGGACATTCAGTACTTC. It encodes CASSPRDSSTDIQYF.

In this sample, this clonotype turned up many times. The chain couples TRBV4-1 to TRBJ1-3; D perhaps matches TRBD1 (6 bases). Germline loops: CDR1 MGHRA, CDR2 YSYEKL. The V gene lost 3 bases and the J gene lost 2 bases, with 11 bases spanning the gap. The CDR3 totals 15 residues. CDR3 loop: CASSQPRGAGNTIYF. The CDR3 DNA is TGCGCCAGCAGCCAGCCAAGGGGGGCTGGAAACACCATATATTTT.

This clonotype was detected ten times or more. The CDR3 spells CSAKTPRGREQYV. Here the CDR3 DNA reads TGCAGTGCTAAGACACCCAGGGGGCGGGAGCAGTACGTC. The chain carries TRBV20-1 and TRBJ2-7, with 8 positions matching TRBD1. J gave up 7 bases and V 4 bases, and 9 bases lay outside the gene matches. The CDR3 covers 13 residues. The germline V gene encodes CDR1 DFQATT and CDR2 SNEGSKA (reference sequence).

This clonotype appeared many times. This chain connects TRBV7-9 to TRBJ1-5; TRBD1 matches at 10 bases. Germline assignment: CDR1 SEHNR and CDR2 FQNEAQ (reference sequence). Trimming cost V 3 bases and J 6 bases; bases outside gene matches: 2. This CDR3 is built from 14 residues. CDR3 coding DNA: TGTGCCAGCAGCTTGGGGACAGGGGCTCAGCCCCAGCATTTT. Translated, it gives CASSLGTGAQPQHF.

Many counts were recorded for this clonotype. V and J are TRBV7-2 and TRBJ2-5; no clear D. This CDR3 region has 15 residues. V was shortened by 2 bases and J by 0 bases, with 10 bases between the two germline ends. Germline V gene sequence: CDR1 SGHTA, CDR2 FQGNSA. The CDR3 DNA reads TGTGCCAGCAGCTTACAATACGGGTACCAAGAGACCCAGTACTTC. Its translation: CASSLQYGYQETQYF.

This clonotype was observed a handful of times. Germline and junction disagree at one end, which may indicate a read error. The chain couples TRBV20-1 to TRBJ1-5; 7 bases line up with TRBD1. The CDR3 extends over 11 amino acids. From germline, CDR1 is DFQATT and CDR2 SNEGSKA (reference sequence). CDR3 region: CSAKGGQFGDF. The CDR3 region has the DNA TGCAGTGCTAAGGGGGGACAGTTTGGGGATTTT.

This clonotype was detected ten times or more. V is TRBV12-3 or TRBV12-4 and J is TRBJ2-3; TRBD2 aligns across 8 bases. The CDR3 is 14 amino acids. With 1 base clipped from V and 5 bases from J, the junction kept 2 bases outside the gene matches. The CDR3 sequence: CASSLVGGVDTQYF. As DNA, the CDR3 is TGTGCCAGCAGTTTAGTCGGGGGGGTAGATACGCAGTATTTT.

This clonotype was detected ten times or more. The chain uses TRBV7-2 and TRBJ2-3; 7 positions agree with TRBD2. The CDR3 totals 17 residues. Germline loops: CDR1 SGHTA, CDR2 FQGNSA. Unmatched junction bases numbered 13, after V lost 5 bases and J lost 2 bases. CDR3 amino acids: CASSTKPLAVYTDTQYF. Here the CDR3 DNA reads TGTGCCAGCAGCACCAAACCGCTAGCGGTTTACACAGATACGCAGTATTTT.